The sequence of this TCR beta chain was determined in a study of blood T cell repertoires in COVID-19. Study context: Whether acute or convalescent, the COVID-19 samples came from the United States, Italy and Spain. PBMCs, B-cell-depleted T cells, or T cells were the source of the cDNA or gDNA that made up the material.

Across 24 US areas, participants ranged in age from about 18 to 90 years. Here immunoSEQ multiplex PCR was the method, and the copy in TCRdb shows in-frame clones only, minus some. This table holds over 110,000 clones, 75% to 90% found once. The TCR sequence derives from a man over 45 in a cohort exposed to, infected with or recovered from COVID-19 (not recorded which). Sample: PBMCs or T cells enriched from blood (not recorded which).

The CDR3 region is CATGSGSADTQYF. The CDR3 bases are TGTGCCACGGGCAGCGGGAGCGCAGATACGCAGTATTTT. This rearrangement joins TRBV24-1 to TRBJ2-3; 8 bases align to TRBD2. The CDR3 covers 13 residues. V was clipped by 10 bases and J by 4 bases; unmatched bases: 6. Germline CDR1 and CDR2: KGHDR and SFDVKD.